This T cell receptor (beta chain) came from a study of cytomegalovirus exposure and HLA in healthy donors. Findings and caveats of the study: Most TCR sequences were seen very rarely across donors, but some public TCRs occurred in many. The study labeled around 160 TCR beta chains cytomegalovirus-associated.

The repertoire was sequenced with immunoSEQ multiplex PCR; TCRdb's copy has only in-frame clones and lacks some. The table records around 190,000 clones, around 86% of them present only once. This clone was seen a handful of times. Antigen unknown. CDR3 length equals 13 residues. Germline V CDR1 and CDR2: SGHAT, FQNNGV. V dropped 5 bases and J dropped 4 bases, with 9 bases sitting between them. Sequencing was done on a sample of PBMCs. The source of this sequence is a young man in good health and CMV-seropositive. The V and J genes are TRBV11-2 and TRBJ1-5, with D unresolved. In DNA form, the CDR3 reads TGTGCCAGCAGCCTGGGGTCAAATCAGCCCCAGCATTTT. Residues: CASSLGSNQPQHF.